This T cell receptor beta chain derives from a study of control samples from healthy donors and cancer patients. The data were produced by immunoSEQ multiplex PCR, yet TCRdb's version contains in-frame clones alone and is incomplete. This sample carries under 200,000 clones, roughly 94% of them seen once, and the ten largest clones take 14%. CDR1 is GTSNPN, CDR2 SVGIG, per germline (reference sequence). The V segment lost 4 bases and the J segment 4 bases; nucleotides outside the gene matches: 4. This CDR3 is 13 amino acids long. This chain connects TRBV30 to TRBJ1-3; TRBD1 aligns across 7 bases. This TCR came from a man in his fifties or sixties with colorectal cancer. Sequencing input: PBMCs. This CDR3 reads CAWILGGGNTIYF. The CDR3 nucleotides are TGTGCCTGGATATTAGGGGGCGGAAACACCATATATTTT.